This passage covers 20 T cell receptor beta chains from one sample sequenced in a study of cytomegalovirus exposure and HLA in healthy donors (dated by TCRdb to about 2017). Library preparation employed the immunoSEQ multiplex PCR assay. The multiplex PCR relied on a mix of 60 forward primers for TCR Vbeta segments and 13 reverse primers for TCR Jbeta segments. TCRdb mirrors the immuneACCESS table, restricted to in-frame sequences. Some clones are absent from its copies; in checked studies, under half trace to an unresolved V gene, and the reason for the others is unknown. The table for this sample lists 95,000 to 150,000 clones; roughly 75% of them were counted only once. Of the sample, 3% to 4% is held by the ten largest clones. The sequenced material came from PBMCs. These receptors were obtained from a woman aged 45-65 years in good health and CMV-seronegative.

The chain uses TRBV19 and TRBJ2-7; 12 nucleotides agree with TRBD2. The V segment lost 6 bases and the J segment 4 bases; nucleotides outside the gene matches: 10. The germline V gene has CDR1 LNHDA and CDR2 SQIVND (reference sequence). The CDR3 extends over 16 amino acids. CDR3 sequence reads: CASSQLAGGRGYEQYF. The CDR3 DNA reads as TGTGCCAGTAGCCAACTAGCGGGAGGCCGGGGTTACGAGCAGTACTTC.

The CDR3 region has the DNA TGTGCCAGCAGCCCCGGACTAGCGGGAGGGACAGATACGCAGTATTTT. Translating it yields CASSPGLAGGTDTQYF. V and J are TRBV7-3 and TRBJ2-3, with 15 nucleotides matching TRBD2. The J segment lost 3 bases and the V segment lost 5 bases, leaving 3 bases of the junction unmatched. Per the germline V gene, CDR1 is SGHTA and CDR2 is FQGTGA. This CDR3 is built from 16 residues.

This clone was recorded a few times. Other DNA sequences in this sample translate to the same CDR3. V gene TRBV19 combines with J gene TRBJ2-5, with D possibly TRBD1 on 5 matching bases. The CDR3 consists of 14 residues. CDR1 and CDR2 (germline): LNHDA, SQIVND (reference sequence). V lost 4 bases and J lost 0, with 9 bases in between. Written as DNA, the CDR3 is TGTGCCAGTAGTACGGACACGTACCAAGAGACCCAGTACTTC. Translation gives CASSTDTYQETQYF.

The V and J genes are TRBV6-4 and TRBJ2-2, with D possibly TRBD2 on 6 matching bases. The CDR3 loop spans 17 amino acids. Germline V gene lookup returns CDR1 MRHNA and CDR2 SNTAGT. Trimming pared 6 bases from V and 1 base from J, leaving 18 bases between. In DNA, the CDR3 is TGTGCCAGCAGCGCCATGTCTCTGCGGGAGAACACCGGGGAGCTGTTTTTT. Translating it yields CASSAMSLRENTGELFF.

The chain is built from TRBV27 and TRBJ2-5; TRBD2 aligns across 7 bases. The J call is uncertain, as TRBJ2-7 better fits the DNA end. CDR3 size: 15 residues. The germline V gene encodes CDR1 MNHEY and CDR2 SMNVEV (reference sequence). The CDR3 is CASTKWAGDGYEQYF. CDR3 coding DNA: TGTGCCAGCACAAAATGGGCGGGAGACGGGTACGAGCAGTACTTC.

This clone was counted a few times. The chain links TRBV5-1 to TRBJ2-3; D is undetermined. The CDR3 consists of 12 residues. From germline, CDR1 is SGHRS and CDR2 YFSETQ. Trimming stripped 0 bases from V and 6 bases from J, with 5 bases between. The CDR3 sequence is CASSLGMDTQYF. CDR3 nucleotide sequence: TGCGCCAGCAGCTTGGGTATGGATACGCAGTATTTT.

V gene TRBV27 combines with J gene TRBJ1-6; 7 bases line up with TRBD1. The J segment lost 6 bases and the V segment lost 4 bases, leaving 12 bases of the junction unmatched. The germline V gene encodes CDR1 MNHEY and CDR2 SMNVEV (reference sequence). The CDR3 runs 17 residues. This CDR3 is CASSSYRGVGRNSPLHF. In nucleotides, the CDR3 is TGTGCCAGCAGTTCCTACAGGGGCGTTGGCCGTAATTCACCCCTCCACTTT.

A few counts support this clone. J is TRBJ2-5 and V is TRBV6-5; 8 nucleotides line up with TRBD1. The closer fit of TRBJ2-7 to the DNA end suggests the J call may be wrong. This CDR3 is 14 amino acids long. Germline CDR1 and CDR2: MNHEY and SVGAGI. This CDR3 is CASRRQDRAYEQYF. The CDR3 nucleotides read TGTGCCAGCCGTCGGCAGGACAGGGCATACGAGCAGTACTTC.

This clone was counted between two and nine times. The chain has TRBV7-2 and TRBJ1-1; D is uncertain. V lost 10 bases and J lost 0, with 12 bases in between. The CDR3 covers 13 residues. Germline CDR1 and CDR2: SGHTA and FQGNSA. CDR3 DNA sequence: TGTGCCAACACCCTTCTCATGAACACTGAAGCTTTCTTT. Translating gives CANTLLMNTEAFF.

This chain joins TRBV19 and TRBJ1-2; TRBD1 agrees at 10 bases. CDR1 and CDR2 (germline): LNHDA, SQIVND (reference sequence). This CDR3 spans 16 amino acids. V trimming: 6 bases; J trimming: 4 bases; junction bases outside the gene matches: 11. CDR3 coding DNA: TGTGCCAGTAGGGACCCGTCGACAGGGGGCTTCTATGGCTACACCTTC. Its translation is CASRDPSTGGFYGYTF.

The rearrangement joins TRBV6-5 to TRBJ2-7; 8 nucleotides match TRBD2. CDR1 is MNHEY, CDR2 SVGAGI, per germline. J gave up 0 bases and V 6 bases, and 7 bases lay outside the gene matches. The CDR3 consists of 15 residues. CDR3 sequence reads: CASRSLSGSSYEQYF. DNA of the CDR3: TGTGCCAGCAGAAGCCTCAGCGGGAGCTCCTACGAGCAGTACTTC.

The rearrangement uses TRBV2 and TRBJ2-2, with a tentative D call TRBD2 (5 bases). Trimming stripped 8 bases from V and 7 bases from J, with 14 bases between. From germline, CDR1 is SNHLY and CDR2 FYNNEI. The CDR3 consists of 13 residues. The CDR3, as DNA: TGTGCCAGCGCAATCGAGGGCAGCGGGGAGCTGTTTTTT. It is translated as CASAIEGSGELFF.

J is TRBJ2-1 and V is TRBV11-3, with D maybe TRBD2 (6 bases). CDR1 is SGHNT and CDR2 is YENEEA in the germline V gene. The CDR3 is 16 residues long. Trimming took 1 base from V and 2 from J, leaving 12 bases between them. The DNA of the CDR3 is TGTGCCAGCAGCTTAGGCCCACGGGGGACCTACAATGAGCAGTTCTTC. Translation: CASSLGPRGTYNEQFF. Filled out from reference TRBV11-3 and TRBJ2-1, the complete variable domain reads EAGVVQSPRYKIIEKKQPVAFWCNPISGHNTLYWYLQNLGQGPELLIRYENEEAVDDSQLPKDRFSAERLKGVDSTLKIQPAELGDSAVYLCASSLGPRGTYNEQFFGPGTRLTVL.

The chain combines TRBV7-8 with TRBJ2-3; D is ambiguous. This CDR3 has 14 amino acids. CDR1 is SGHVS, CDR2 FQNEAQ, per germline. Trimming shortened V by 5 bases and J by 4 bases, and 13 bases separated the two germline ends. CDR3 coding DNA: TGTGCCAGCAGCGCCGAATTTGCGGCAGATACGCAGTATTTT. Its protein is CASSAEFAADTQYF.

V is TRBV19 and J is TRBJ2-7; 7 nucleotides line up with TRBD1. V trimming: 3 bases; J trimming: 4 bases; junction bases outside the gene matches: 6. The CDR3 totals 14 residues. Germline V gene data show CDR1 as LNHDA and CDR2 as SQIVND (reference sequence). The CDR3 region is CASSMPGQKYEQYF. The CDR3 nucleotides are TGTGCCAGTAGTATGCCGGGACAGAAATACGAGCAGTACTTC.

This clone was detected once. The V and J genes are TRBV28 and TRBJ1-5; D is ambiguous. V gave up 3 bases and J gave up 5 bases, with 23 bases separating them. This CDR3 contains 18 residues. Per the germline V gene, CDR1 is MDHEN and CDR2 is SYDVKM. CDR3 region: CASSFSRGLGSFDQPQHF. The CDR3 DNA follows: TGTGCCAGCAGTTTTTCTCGGGGTTTAGGCAGCTTCGATCAGCCCCAGCATTTT. The full variable domain, in which reference TRBV28 and TRBJ1-5 provide the parts outside the CDR3, is DVKVTQSSRYLVKRTGEKVFLECVQDMDHENMFWYRQDPGLGLRLIYFSYDVKMKEKGDIPEGYSVSREKKERFSLILESASTNQTSMYLCASSFSRGLGSFDQPQHFGDGTRLSIL.

This chain uses TRBV19 with TRBJ2-1, with 10 bases fitting TRBD2. The ends lost 7 bases at V and 4 bases at J; junction bases unmatched: 7. The CDR3 extends over 15 amino acids. Germline V gene sequence: CDR1 LNHDA, CDR2 SQIVND (reference sequence). This chain's CDR3 is CASNPAGGGYNEQFF. CDR3 nucleotide sequence: TGTGCCAGTAACCCAGCGGGAGGGGGATACAATGAGCAGTTCTTC.

This clone appeared a few times. The chain is built from TRBV21-1 and TRBJ2-5; the listed D gene, TRBD2, was not tested against the DNA. TRBV21-1 is termed a pseudogene. This CDR3 comprises 13 residues. For the CDR3, the DNA is TGTGCCAGCAGCAAGGAGAGCCAAGAGACCCAGTACTTC. Protein sequence: CASSKESQETQYF.

This chain links TRBV19 with TRBJ1-2; 9 bases fit TRBD1. Germline lookup yields CDR1 LNHDA and CDR2 SQIVND (reference sequence). This CDR3 is built from 17 residues. V lost 1 base and J lost 4; bases outside the gene matches: 10. The CDR3 protein is CASSIASGGQGLYGYTF. The CDR3 DNA reads TGTGCCAGTAGTATAGCCTCCGGGGGACAGGGCCTCTATGGCTACACCTTC.

The chain couples TRBV27 to TRBJ1-5; the D gene is possibly TRBD1 (5 bases). From germline, CDR1 is MNHEY and CDR2 SMNVEV (reference sequence). The CDR3 runs to 16 residues. Trimming took 1 base from V and 5 from J, leaving 15 bases between them. This chain's CDR3 is CASSLYRGGLDQPQHF. In DNA, the CDR3 is TGTGCCAGCAGTTTATACCGGGGGGGACTGGATCAGCCCCAGCATTTT.